These 8 T cell receptor beta chains came from one sample sequenced in a study of T-cell reconstitution after alpha-beta-depleted transplantation in children. TCRbeta library construction was performed incorporating unique molecular identifiers. TCRdb re-analysed the PCR reads in MiXCR, keeping a single row per CDR3 protein. This sample has a few hundred thousand distinct CDR3 sequences; 15% to 20% occur once, and the top ten carry roughly 29%. Specimen: PBMCs, mostly from graft donor cells, collected 360 days after TCRalphabeta/CD19-depleted stem cell transplant. Every receptor here comes from a boy less than two years old who had a stem cell transplant for Wiskott-Aldrich syndrome, so the T cells may come from the graft donor.

The V call is TRBV12-3 or TRBV12-4, the J call TRBJ1-2; unclear D gene. V was trimmed by 5 bases and J by 4 bases, leaving 8 bases between them. The CDR3 sequence is 12 residues long. The DNA for the CDR3 is TGTGCCAGCAGTCCGGAAAGCTATGGCTACACCTTC. Encoded protein: CASSPESYGYTF.

In its sample, this clonotype was seen a few times. The chain has TRBV12-3 or TRBV12-4 and TRBJ1-5, with a tentative D call TRBD1 (5 bases). The V gene lost 3 bases and the J gene lost 7 bases, with 13 bases spanning the gap. CDR3 length: 14 amino acids. CDR3 region: CASSFAGKGQPQHF. The CDR3 DNA is TGTGCCAGCAGTTTTGCAGGGAAGGGCCAGCCCCAGCATTTT.

The sample holds a few counts of this clonotype. The chain combines TRBV29-1 with TRBJ2-3; D may be TRBD2 (7 bases). The CDR3 consists of 15 residues. V lost 7 bases to trimming and J lost 2 bases, with 19 bases between them. Germline V lookup: CDR1 SQVTM, CDR2 ANQGSEA. CDR3 protein: CSGGGPLALTDTQYF. The CDR3 bases are TGCAGCGGGGGGGGCCCCTTAGCTCTCACAGATACGCAGTATTTT.

This clonotype was counted between two and nine times. The chain recombines TRBV12-3 or TRBV12-4 with TRBJ2-2; D unclear. The CDR3 has 15 residues. With 3 bases removed from V and 2 bases from J, the gap between germline ends came to 10 bases. CDR3 protein: CASSFGSYNTGELFF. In DNA form, the CDR3 reads TGTGCCAGCAGTTTTGGGTCCTACAACACCGGGGAGCTGTTTTTT.

This chain connects TRBV27 to TRBJ1-2; D remains ambiguous. This CDR3 spans 13 amino acids. Germline-derived CDR1 and CDR2 are MNHEY and SMNVEV (reference sequence). Trimming cost V 5 bases and J 4 bases, with 11 bases left between them. CDR3 sequence (DNA): TGTGCCAGCAGTCGGCACAGTGGCTATGGCTACACCTTC. Translated, it gives CASSRHSGYGYTF.

This clonotype was counted a few times. J is TRBJ2-7 and V is TRBV7-9, with TRBD2 matching over 10 bases. This CDR3 has 16 residues. Losses at the gene ends were 5 bases for V and 5 bases for J; bases not matched to a gene: 12. Germline-derived CDR1 and CDR2 are SEHNR and FQNEAQ (reference sequence). In DNA form, the CDR3 reads TGTGCCAGCAGCCACGGCCCTAGCGGGAGTATCCACGAGCAGTACTTC. Translation: CASSHGPSGSIHEQYF.

This clonotype turned up a few times. This chain uses TRBV29-1 with TRBJ2-1, with 8 bases that match TRBD2. CDR1 is SQVTM and CDR2 is ANQGSEA in the germline V gene. V trimming: 3 bases; J trimming: 5 bases; junction bases outside the gene matches: 12. This CDR3 is built from 16 residues. CDR3 sequence: CSVDGRLAGLHNEQFF. CDR3 nucleotide sequence: TGCAGCGTTGATGGGCGGCTAGCGGGCCTCCACAATGAGCAGTTCTTC.

This clonotype was detected only a few times. V and J are TRBV5-1 and TRBJ2-1; maybe TRBD1 (5 bases). V shed 0 bases and J shed 7 bases, with 11 bases lying between them. CDR3 length: 14 amino acids. Germline loops: CDR1 SGHRS, CDR2 YFSETQ. CDR3 sequence reads: CASSLAWGENEQFF. In DNA form, the CDR3 reads TGCGCCAGCAGCTTGGCCTGGGGCGAAAATGAGCAGTTCTTC.